This T cell receptor beta chain was captured by sequencing in a study of cytomegalovirus exposure and HLA in healthy donors (dated by TCRdb to 2016 to 2017). Notes on the research overall: In an earlier analysis of about 560 of the donors, 276 Gb of sequence data and 90 million to 120 million unique TCR beta sequences from about 180 million T cells were reported. Donor age, sex, ethnicity and CMV serostatus were compiled together with the repertoire data. The aim of the study was to test whether cataloging public T cell receptors could identify signatures of past pathogen exposure. The genetic ancestry cluster associated with self-reported Caucasian donors included 70% to 85% of the approximately 430 genotyped donors. High-throughput TCR immunosequencing, statistical association of individual TCRs with disease status, and machine learning were combined to predict cytomegalovirus infection status. Rather than using new phenotypic data, the later analysis identified candidate immune exposures from TCR beta sequences and from how often those sequences occurred across donors. HLA typing included class I and class II loci at four-digit resolution. In a later analysis, previously published TCR beta repertoires from 550 to 700 donors were re-analyzed and high-resolution HLA genotyping was added so that TCR occurrence patterns could be studied. A later genetic analysis used genome-wide SNP genotypes for about 55% of the 666 donors, treating that subset as a discovery cohort. The T cell repertoires of 666 subjects were profiled by immunosequencing and related to cytomegalovirus serostatus. Among roughly 400 genotyped donors of the cohort, an average of approximately 240,000 unique TCR beta nucleotide sequences was sequenced per donor, of which about 18% were non-productive. Typing coverage differed by locus: A, B, C, DRB1 and DQB1 were typed in roughly 620-630 donors, DQA1 in 522, DPA1 in approximately 610, and DPB1 in around 490. In addition to the first cohort of roughly 700 subjects, a separate validation cohort of approximately 110 different subjects was used. An early release covering roughly 640 HLA-typed donors comprised approximately 290 gigabases of sequencing data and around 80 million unique TCR sequences. Because of strong linkage in the cohort, 4 to 6 DR-DQ haplotypes were treated as single units for association and clustering. All discovery cohort repertoires had been generated using a single sequencing platform. An earlier analysis of several hundred of the donors used high-throughput TCR beta sequencing to judge whether each TCR beta V gene segment behaved as functional or pseudogenic.

Points on this clone: Its antigen remains undetermined. Per-base qualities were not stored, and no clone one base away is much larger.

Libraries were made using the immunoSEQ multiplex PCR assay. The multiplex PCR relied on a mix of 60 forward primers for TCR Vbeta segments and 13 reverse primers for TCR Jbeta segments. Amplification of the CDR3 region of rearranged TCR beta genes was performed with a multiplex PCR assay on genomic DNA. The Illumina HiSeq System was used to sequence the amplified TCR beta libraries as 87-base-pair reads. Concerning the study's data processing: Across the roughly 700 repertoires, a later analysis counted some 81 million unique TCR beta chains, roughly 11 million of which were shared by at least two donors. To remove PCR and sequencing errors, raw reads were error-corrected and collapsed into unique sequences using a nearest-neighbor algorithm that merged closely related sequences. Alignment of CDR3 sequences to IMGT reference sequences was used to assign V, D and J gene segments. For a sequence to be retained, a match of at least six nucleotides to both a V gene segment and a J gene segment was required. A rearrangement counted as productive if the CDR3 had no stop codons and remained in frame with V and J, and every other rearrangement counted as non-productive. Following IMGT convention, CDR3 was defined as the stretch from the second conserved V-encoded cysteine up to the conserved J-encoded phenylalanine. The earlier analysis of about 590 of the donors excluded sequences that lacked an unambiguous match to a single V gene segment. An earlier analysis of several hundred of the donors classified V segments as functional when productive rearrangements were above 56.7% and as segregating when the standard deviation between donors was above 5%. To diagnose cytomegalovirus status from the catalog of TCR beta chain sequences, a statistical classification framework was built. A later analysis assigned V and J genes by comparing TCR nucleotide sequences with IMGT/GENE-DB human TR gene sequences. In a later analysis, CDR3 sequences and most-parsimonious VDJ recombination scenarios were assigned using the TCRdist pipeline. A later analysis defined each TCR beta chain by its CDR3 amino acid sequence plus V-gene family, and excluded reads lacking a unique V-gene family. A later analysis removed 592 highly shared, low-generation-probability nucleotide sequences to deal with suspected cross-contamination and a sequencing artifact. For each public chain, a later analysis derived a clonal expansion index from normalized ranks of inferred template counts within each repertoire. A later analysis computed generation probabilities with a VDJ recombination model fitted to out-of-frame rearrangements, and checked the results against IGoR. A later analysis scored TCR-TCR, TCR-HLA and TCR-CMV co-occurrence with hypergeometric tests, applying a repertoire-size bias correction to TCR pairs. A later analysis estimated false discovery rates by permuting HLA or CMV assignments 20 times. In a later analysis, co-occurring TCRs were grouped using DBSCAN, with TCRdist sequence similarity added in when clustering inside HLA-allele-positive subsets. Repertoires with fewer than 30,000 or more than 120,000 public chains, plus five repertoires with anomalous nucleotide sharing, were excluded from co-occurrence clustering. TCRdb limited this immuneACCESS table to in-frame rearrangements with V and J called. A share of clones is missing; checked studies link under half to unresolved V genes, and the rest is unexplained. From that table come the V and J calls and clone size; the DNA was used to work out D and trimming. This sample is represented by some 160,000 clones; 80% to 90% of them were singletons. The ten largest clones add up to 1.9% of the sample.

The paper as a whole reports these results and caveats: The only immune exposure information available for the cohort was CMV serostatus. In a later analysis, TCR association rates were found to vary across HLA loci, with the most associated TCRs seen for DRB1 alleles and the fewest for HLA-C alleles. A cluster of highly shared sequence variants was judged likely to be a technical artifact of the sequencing pipeline. Because counts were too low, approximately 15 rarely observed V segments, including chromosome 9 orphons, were excluded from the earlier analysis of 587 of the donors. Linkage disequilibrium might explain the correlated functional status among segregating V segments, but an unknown experimental factor could not be excluded. An earlier analysis of approximately 500 of the donors showed that most TCR beta V segments appeared in productive rearrangements either about 87% or about 30% of the time, which broadly matched IMGT annotations. The authors suggested that the approach could potentially be extended to other disease states and immunological phenotypes. A later genetic analysis associated a missense DCLRE1C variant with V-gene and J-gene trimming of TCR beta chains, and an independent cohort replicated the association. A later genetic analysis reported fewer N-insertions in productive TCRs among donors in an Asian-associated ancestry cluster than the roughly 650-donor mean. Specific HLA alleles were associated with some 15,000 TCR beta sequences at a false discovery rate of 0.05 in a later analysis. Presence/absence analyses assumed roughly uniform sequencing depth across donors, an assumption that may not hold. Because some donors lacked HLA typing at each locus, the association tests relied only on the typed subset. Cytomegalovirus status was reported to be diagnosed by the classifier with high specificity and sensitivity in both the original and validation cohorts. The study gave a list of over 150 TCR beta chains associated with cytomegalovirus. When HLA alleles, especially DR and DQ, strongly co-occurred, TCR associations were difficult to assign to individual alleles. Several of the top co-occurrence clusters appeared to be linked to parvovirus B19, influenza, CMV and Epstein-Barr virus, according to a later analysis. Most CMV-associated TCR beta chains appeared to be HLA-restricted in a later analysis, and the HLA associations seemed to be driven largely by CMV exposure. In vitro tests confirmed that a few of the cytomegalovirus-associated TCR beta chains recognize cytomegalovirus antigens. The cohort was sequenced for TCR beta chains only, and without alpha or paired-chain data the features that could be detected were limited. Most TCR sequences were observed very rarely across donors, whereas some public TCRs were present in many individuals. A further reported finding was that TCR beta sequences accurately predicted the HLA-A and HLA-B alleles for most subjects in the first cohort. In a later analysis, HLA-associated TCR beta chains showed more clonal expansion and lower generation probabilities than non-associated chains that were equally common.

The cohort was made up of about 670 healthy bone marrow donors. All cohort members were sampled while nominally healthy, although unrecorded immune exposures were likely present. The donor tested CMV seronegative and was one of the 352 seronegative cohort members. Every donor gave a peripheral blood sample, and the peripheral blood mononuclear cells from that sample were used for TCR beta sequencing. The Qiagen DNeasy Blood Extraction Kit was used to extract genomic DNA from the blood cell samples. The TCR originated in a young man in good health and CMV-seronegative. The material sequenced was PBMCs.

The CDR3 region has the sequence CASSYLGGQETQYF. The base sequence is TGTGCCAGCAGTTATCTGGGGGGCCAAGAGACCCAGTACTTC. The chain employs TRBV6-6 and TRBJ2-5; TRBD2 might be the D gene, on 6 matching bases. V and J lose 3 bases and 1 base, and a span of 9 bases separates them. CDR1 MNHNY and CDR2 SVGAGI are derived from the germline V gene (reference sequence). The CDR3 sequence holds 14 residues, the cysteine and phenylalanine included. Only CDR3 DNA is held: 42 bases, read in frame from base 1.